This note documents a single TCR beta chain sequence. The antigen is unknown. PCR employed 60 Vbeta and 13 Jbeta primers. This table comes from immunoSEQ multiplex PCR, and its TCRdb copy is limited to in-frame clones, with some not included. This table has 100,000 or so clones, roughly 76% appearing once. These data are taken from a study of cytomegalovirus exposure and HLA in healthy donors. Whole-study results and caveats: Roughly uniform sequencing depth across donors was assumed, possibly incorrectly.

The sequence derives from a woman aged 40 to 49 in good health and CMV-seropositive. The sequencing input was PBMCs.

The CDR3 region is CASSASSTDTQYF. The DNA for the CDR3 is TGTGCCAGCAGCGCGTCCAGCACAGATACGCAGTATTTT. The V and J genes are TRBV5-8 and TRBJ2-3; D remains ambiguous. V gave up 4 bases and J gave up 0 bases, with 6 bases separating them. This CDR3 comprises 13 residues. CDR1 and CDR2 (germline): SGHTS, YDEGEE. The entire variable domain, with the rest obtained from reference TRBV5-8 and TRBJ2-3, is as follows: EAGVTQSPTHLIKTRGQQATLRCSPISGHTSVYWYQQALGLGLQFLLWYDEGEERNRGNFPPRFSGRQFPNYSSELNVNALELEDSALYLCASSASSTDTQYFGPGTRLTVL.